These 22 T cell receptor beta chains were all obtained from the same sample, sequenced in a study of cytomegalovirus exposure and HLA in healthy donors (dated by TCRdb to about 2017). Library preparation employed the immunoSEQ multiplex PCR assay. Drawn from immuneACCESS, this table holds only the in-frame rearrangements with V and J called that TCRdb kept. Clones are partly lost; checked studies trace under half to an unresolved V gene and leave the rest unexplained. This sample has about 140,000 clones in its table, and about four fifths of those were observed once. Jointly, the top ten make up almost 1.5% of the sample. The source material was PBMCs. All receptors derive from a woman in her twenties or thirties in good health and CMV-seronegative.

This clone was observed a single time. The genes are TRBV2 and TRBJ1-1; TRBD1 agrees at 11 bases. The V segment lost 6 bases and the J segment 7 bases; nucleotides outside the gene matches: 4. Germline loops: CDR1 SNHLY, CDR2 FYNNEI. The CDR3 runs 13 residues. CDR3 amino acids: CASRGTGGSEAFF. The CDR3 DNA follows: TGTGCCAGCAGGGGGACAGGGGGGAGTGAAGCTTTCTTT.

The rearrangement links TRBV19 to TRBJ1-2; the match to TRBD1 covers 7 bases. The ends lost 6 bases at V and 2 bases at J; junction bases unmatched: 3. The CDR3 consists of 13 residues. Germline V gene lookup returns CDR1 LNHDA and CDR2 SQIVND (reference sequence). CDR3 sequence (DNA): TGTGCCAGTAGACAGGGACAGAACTATGGCTACACCTTC. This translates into CASRQGQNYGYTF.

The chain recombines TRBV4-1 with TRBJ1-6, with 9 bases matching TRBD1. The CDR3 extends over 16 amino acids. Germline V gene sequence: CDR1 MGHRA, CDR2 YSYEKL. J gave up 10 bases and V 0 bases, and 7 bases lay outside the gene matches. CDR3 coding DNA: TGCGCCAGCAGCCAAGAACAAGGGACAGGGTACTCACCCCTCCACTTT. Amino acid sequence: CASSQEQGTGYSPLHF.

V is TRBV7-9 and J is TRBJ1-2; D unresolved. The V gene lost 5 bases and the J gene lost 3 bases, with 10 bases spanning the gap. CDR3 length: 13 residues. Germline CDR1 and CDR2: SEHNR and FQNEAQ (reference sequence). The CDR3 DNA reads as TGTGCCAGCAGCACTGCCCAGGACTATGGCTACACCTTC. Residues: CASSTAQDYGYTF.

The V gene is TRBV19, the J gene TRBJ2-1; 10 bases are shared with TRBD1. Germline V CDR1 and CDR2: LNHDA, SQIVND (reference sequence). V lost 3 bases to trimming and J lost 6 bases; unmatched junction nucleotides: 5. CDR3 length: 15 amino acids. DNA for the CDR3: TGTGCCAGTAGTATCGCCCGGACAGGGGGCAATGAGCAGTTCTTC. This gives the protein CASSIARTGGNEQFF.

CDR3 amino acids: CASSLYSGGGYEQYF. The CDR3 bases are TGTGCCAGCAGTTTATATTCGGGGGGCGGCTACGAGCAGTACTTC. The V gene is TRBV27, the J gene TRBJ2-5; maybe TRBD2 (7 bases). The end of the DNA fits TRBJ2-7 better, so the J call may be wrong. The CDR3 has 15 residues. The germline V gene encodes CDR1 MNHEY and CDR2 SMNVEV (reference sequence).

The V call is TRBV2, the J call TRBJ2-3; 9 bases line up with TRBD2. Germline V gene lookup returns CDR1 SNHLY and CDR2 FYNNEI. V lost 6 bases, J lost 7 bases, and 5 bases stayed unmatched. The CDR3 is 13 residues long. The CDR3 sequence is CASSQRGDYTQYF. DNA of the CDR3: TGTGCCAGCAGCCAGCGGGGGGACTATACGCAGTATTTT.

DNA for the CDR3: TGTGCCAGCACCCAGACAGGGGGCGGCAATGAGCAGTTCTTC. Protein product: CASTQTGGGNEQFF. This chain joins TRBV27 and TRBJ2-1; 10 bases map to TRBD1. This CDR3 spans 14 amino acids. Trimming at V came to 7 bases and at J to 6 bases, leaving 6 bases not matched to a gene. CDR1 and CDR2 (germline): MNHEY, SMNVEV (reference sequence).

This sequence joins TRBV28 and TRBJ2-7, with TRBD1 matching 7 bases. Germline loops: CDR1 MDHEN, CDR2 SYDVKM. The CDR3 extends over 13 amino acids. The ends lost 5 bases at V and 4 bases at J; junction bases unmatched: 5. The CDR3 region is CASSTGVLYEQYF. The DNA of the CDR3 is TGTGCCAGCAGTACAGGGGTCTTGTACGAGCAGTACTTC. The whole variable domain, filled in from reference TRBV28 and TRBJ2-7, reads DVKVTQSSRYLVKRTGEKVFLECVQDMDHENMFWYRQDPGLGLRLIYFSYDVKMKEKGDIPEGYSVSREKKERFSLILESASTNQTSMYLCASSTGVLYEQYFGPGTRLTVT.

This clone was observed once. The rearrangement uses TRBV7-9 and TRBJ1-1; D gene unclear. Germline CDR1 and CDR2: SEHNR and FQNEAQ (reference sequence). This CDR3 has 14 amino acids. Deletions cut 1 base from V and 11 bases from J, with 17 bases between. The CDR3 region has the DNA TGTGCCAGCAGCTTAGGAGGCGGCCCCGAACGGGCTTTCTTT. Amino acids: CASSLGGGPERAFF.

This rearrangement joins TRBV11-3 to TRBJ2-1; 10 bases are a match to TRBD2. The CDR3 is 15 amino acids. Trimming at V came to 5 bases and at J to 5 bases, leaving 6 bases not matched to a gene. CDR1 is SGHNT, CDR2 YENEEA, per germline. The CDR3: CASSTRTSGHNEQFF. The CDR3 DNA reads TGTGCCAGCAGCACGAGGACTAGCGGCCACAATGAGCAGTTCTTC.

The DNA of the CDR3 is TGTGCCAGCAGCCAAGGAGACAGAAATCAAGAGACCCAGTACTTC. Protein: CASSQGDRNQETQYF. The chain carries TRBV14 and TRBJ2-5; a weak D match, TRBD1 (5 bases). This CDR3 has 15 amino acids. From germline, CDR1 is SGHDN and CDR2 FVKESK. Trimming took 1 base from V and 2 from J, leaving 11 bases between them.

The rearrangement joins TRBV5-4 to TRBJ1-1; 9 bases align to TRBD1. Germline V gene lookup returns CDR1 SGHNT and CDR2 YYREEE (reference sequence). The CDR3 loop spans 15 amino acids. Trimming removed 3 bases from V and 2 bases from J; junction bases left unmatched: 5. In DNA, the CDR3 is TGTGCCAGCAGCTCACCGACAGGGGGAAACACTGAAGCTTTCTTT. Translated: CASSSPTGGNTEAFF.

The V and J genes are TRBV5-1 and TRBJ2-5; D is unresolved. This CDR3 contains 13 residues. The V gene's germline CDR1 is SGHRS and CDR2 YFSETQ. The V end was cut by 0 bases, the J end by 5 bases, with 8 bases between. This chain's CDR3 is CASSLDSRETQYF. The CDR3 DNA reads TGCGCCAGCAGCTTGGACTCTAGGGAGACCCAGTACTTC.

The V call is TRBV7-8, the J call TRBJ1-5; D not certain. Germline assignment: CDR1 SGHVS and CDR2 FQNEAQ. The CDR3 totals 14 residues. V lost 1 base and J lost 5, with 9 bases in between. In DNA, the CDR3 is TGTGCCAGCAGCTTAGGAGGGTTCCATCAGCCCCAGCATTTT. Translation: CASSLGGFHQPQHF.

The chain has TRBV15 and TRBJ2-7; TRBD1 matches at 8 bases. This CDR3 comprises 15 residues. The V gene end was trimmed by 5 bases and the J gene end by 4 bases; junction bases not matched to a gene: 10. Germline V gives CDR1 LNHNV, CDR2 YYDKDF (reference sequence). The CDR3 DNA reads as TGTGCCACCAGCTCTGGTCGGACAGGGAGGTACGAGCAGTACTTC. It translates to CATSSGRTGRYEQYF.

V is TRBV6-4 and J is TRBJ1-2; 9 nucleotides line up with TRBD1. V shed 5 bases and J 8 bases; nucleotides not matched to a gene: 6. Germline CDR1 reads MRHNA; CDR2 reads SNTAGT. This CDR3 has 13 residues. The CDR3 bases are TGTGCCAGCAGTACAGGGGGCAGCGGGGGCTACACCTTC. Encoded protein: CASSTGGSGGYTF.

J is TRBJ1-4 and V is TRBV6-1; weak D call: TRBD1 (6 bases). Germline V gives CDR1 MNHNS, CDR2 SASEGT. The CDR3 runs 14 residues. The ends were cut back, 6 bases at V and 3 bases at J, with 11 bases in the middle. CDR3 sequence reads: CASRQGWSNEKLFF. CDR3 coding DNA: TGTGCCAGCAGACAGGGTTGGTCTAATGAAAAACTGTTTTTT.

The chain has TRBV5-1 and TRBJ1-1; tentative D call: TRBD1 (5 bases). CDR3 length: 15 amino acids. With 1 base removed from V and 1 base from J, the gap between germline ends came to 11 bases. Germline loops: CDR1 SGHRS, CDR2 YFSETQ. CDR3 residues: CASSLISGQNTEAFF. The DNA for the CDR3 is TGCGCCAGCAGCTTGATTTCTGGACAGAACACTGAAGCTTTCTTT.

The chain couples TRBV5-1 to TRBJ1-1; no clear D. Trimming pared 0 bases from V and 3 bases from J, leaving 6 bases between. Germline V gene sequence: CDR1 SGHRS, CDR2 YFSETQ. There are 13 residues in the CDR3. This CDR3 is CASSLGRDTEAFF. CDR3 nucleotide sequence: TGCGCCAGCAGCTTGGGTAGAGACACTGAAGCTTTCTTT.

The chain's CDR3 is CASSIGKLGSYGYTF. In DNA form, the CDR3 reads TGTGCCAGTAGTATTGGGAAGCTCGGGAGCTATGGCTACACCTTC. This chain connects TRBV19 to TRBJ1-2; no definite D call. V shed 3 bases and J shed 4 bases, with 15 bases lying between them. Germline V gives CDR1 LNHDA, CDR2 SQIVND (reference sequence). This CDR3 has 15 amino acids. The full variable domain, completed using reference TRBV19 and TRBJ1-2, is DGGITQSPKYLFRKEGQNVTLSCEQNLNHDAMYWYRQDPGQGLRLIYYSQIVNDFQKGDIAEGYSVSREKKESFPLTVTSAQKNPTAFYLCASSIGKLGSYGYTFGSGTRLTVV.

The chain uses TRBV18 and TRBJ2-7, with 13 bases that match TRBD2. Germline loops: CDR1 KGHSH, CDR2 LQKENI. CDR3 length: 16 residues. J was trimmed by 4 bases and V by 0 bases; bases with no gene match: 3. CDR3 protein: CASSPPTSGGDYEQYF. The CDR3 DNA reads TGTGCCAGCTCACCACCAACTAGCGGGGGGGATTACGAGCAGTACTTC. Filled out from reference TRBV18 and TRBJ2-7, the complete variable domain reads NAGVMQNPRHLVRRRGQEARLRCSPMKGHSHVYWYRQLPEEGLKFMVYLQKENIIDESGMPKERFSAEFPKEGPSILRIQQVVRGDSAAYFCASSPPTSGGDYEQYFGPGTRLTVT.